This T cell receptor (beta chain) comes out of a study of T-cell reconstitution after alpha-beta-depleted transplantation in children. Preparation of the TCRbeta library involved a method that used unique molecular identifiers. Via MiXCR, TCRdb re-called the PCR reads, giving one row per CDR3 protein. The data contain approximately 350,000 distinct CDR3 sequences, about 14% of them singletons. In its sample, this clonotype was seen many times. This CDR3 region has 15 residues. J was trimmed by 6 bases and V by 5 bases; bases with no gene match: 11. The receptor comes from a human donor who donated a stem cell graft to a child with Fanconi anemia. This sequence joins TRBV12-3 or TRBV12-4 and TRBJ1-2; 8 bases fit TRBD1. Specimen: PBMCs, collected from the stem cell graft. The CDR3 loop is CASSITGGVLDGYTF. The CDR3 coding sequence is TGTGCCAGCAGTATCACAGGGGGTGTTCTCGATGGCTACACCTTC.